This section outlines one T cell receptor (beta chain) sequence together with its context. Its antigen is unknown. This sample is part of a study of cytomegalovirus exposure and HLA in healthy donors. Study-wide results and limits: An analysis was carried out at a later point. It showed that HLA-associated TCR beta chains were more clonally expanded than equally common non-associated chains. Earlier analysis looked at TCR beta V segments, and most were productive about 87% or about 30% of the time. Roughly uniform depth of sequencing across donors was assumed in presence/absence analyses.

Both 60 Vbeta primers and 13 Jbeta primers went into the PCR. Profiling relied on immunoSEQ multiplex PCR, and the TCRdb table lists in-frame clones only, not all of them. This sample yields 140,000 or so clones, of which about 75% are seen a single time; about 1.5% belongs to the top ten. With V trimmed by 4 bases and J by 0 bases, 17 bases remained unmatched. The CDR3 contains 19 residues. Germline CDR1 reads SGDLS; CDR2 reads YYNGEE. This chain connects TRBV9 to TRBJ1-2; TRBD1 matches 8 bases. This receptor was obtained from a woman aged 30 to 39 in good health and CMV-seronegative. Sequenced: PBMCs. CDR3 in amino acids: CASSITYRTGPGANYGYTF. CDR3 DNA: TGTGCCAGCAGCATAACCTATCGGACAGGGCCCGGGGCTAACTATGGCTACACCTTC.